The present T cell receptor (beta chain) was sequenced within a study of blood T cell repertoires in COVID-19. In the original analysis: The authors estimated nucleated cell counts from reference gene primer amplification. Repertoires were generated with immunoSEQ multiplex PCR, while TCRdb's copy carries only in-frame clones and drops some. V and J calls plus clone size are reproduced from that table; the DNA served to infer D and trimming. The data hold a few hundred thousand clones, with about 87% observed a single time. The germline V gene has CDR1 SGHAT and CDR2 FQDESV (reference sequence). Trimming shortened V by 5 bases and J by 6 bases, and 17 bases separated the two germline ends. The CDR3 totals 15 residues.

This clonotype originated in a woman between 45 and 65 years old who had recovered from COVID-19. Source material: PBMCs or T cells enriched from blood (not recorded which). The chain recombines TRBV11-1 with TRBJ1-5; perhaps TRBD1 as D (6 bases). The CDR3 DNA is TGTGCCAGCAGCCTAACCCAGGGGCCGACTCAGCCCCAGCATTTT. Protein product: CASSLTQGPTQPQHF.